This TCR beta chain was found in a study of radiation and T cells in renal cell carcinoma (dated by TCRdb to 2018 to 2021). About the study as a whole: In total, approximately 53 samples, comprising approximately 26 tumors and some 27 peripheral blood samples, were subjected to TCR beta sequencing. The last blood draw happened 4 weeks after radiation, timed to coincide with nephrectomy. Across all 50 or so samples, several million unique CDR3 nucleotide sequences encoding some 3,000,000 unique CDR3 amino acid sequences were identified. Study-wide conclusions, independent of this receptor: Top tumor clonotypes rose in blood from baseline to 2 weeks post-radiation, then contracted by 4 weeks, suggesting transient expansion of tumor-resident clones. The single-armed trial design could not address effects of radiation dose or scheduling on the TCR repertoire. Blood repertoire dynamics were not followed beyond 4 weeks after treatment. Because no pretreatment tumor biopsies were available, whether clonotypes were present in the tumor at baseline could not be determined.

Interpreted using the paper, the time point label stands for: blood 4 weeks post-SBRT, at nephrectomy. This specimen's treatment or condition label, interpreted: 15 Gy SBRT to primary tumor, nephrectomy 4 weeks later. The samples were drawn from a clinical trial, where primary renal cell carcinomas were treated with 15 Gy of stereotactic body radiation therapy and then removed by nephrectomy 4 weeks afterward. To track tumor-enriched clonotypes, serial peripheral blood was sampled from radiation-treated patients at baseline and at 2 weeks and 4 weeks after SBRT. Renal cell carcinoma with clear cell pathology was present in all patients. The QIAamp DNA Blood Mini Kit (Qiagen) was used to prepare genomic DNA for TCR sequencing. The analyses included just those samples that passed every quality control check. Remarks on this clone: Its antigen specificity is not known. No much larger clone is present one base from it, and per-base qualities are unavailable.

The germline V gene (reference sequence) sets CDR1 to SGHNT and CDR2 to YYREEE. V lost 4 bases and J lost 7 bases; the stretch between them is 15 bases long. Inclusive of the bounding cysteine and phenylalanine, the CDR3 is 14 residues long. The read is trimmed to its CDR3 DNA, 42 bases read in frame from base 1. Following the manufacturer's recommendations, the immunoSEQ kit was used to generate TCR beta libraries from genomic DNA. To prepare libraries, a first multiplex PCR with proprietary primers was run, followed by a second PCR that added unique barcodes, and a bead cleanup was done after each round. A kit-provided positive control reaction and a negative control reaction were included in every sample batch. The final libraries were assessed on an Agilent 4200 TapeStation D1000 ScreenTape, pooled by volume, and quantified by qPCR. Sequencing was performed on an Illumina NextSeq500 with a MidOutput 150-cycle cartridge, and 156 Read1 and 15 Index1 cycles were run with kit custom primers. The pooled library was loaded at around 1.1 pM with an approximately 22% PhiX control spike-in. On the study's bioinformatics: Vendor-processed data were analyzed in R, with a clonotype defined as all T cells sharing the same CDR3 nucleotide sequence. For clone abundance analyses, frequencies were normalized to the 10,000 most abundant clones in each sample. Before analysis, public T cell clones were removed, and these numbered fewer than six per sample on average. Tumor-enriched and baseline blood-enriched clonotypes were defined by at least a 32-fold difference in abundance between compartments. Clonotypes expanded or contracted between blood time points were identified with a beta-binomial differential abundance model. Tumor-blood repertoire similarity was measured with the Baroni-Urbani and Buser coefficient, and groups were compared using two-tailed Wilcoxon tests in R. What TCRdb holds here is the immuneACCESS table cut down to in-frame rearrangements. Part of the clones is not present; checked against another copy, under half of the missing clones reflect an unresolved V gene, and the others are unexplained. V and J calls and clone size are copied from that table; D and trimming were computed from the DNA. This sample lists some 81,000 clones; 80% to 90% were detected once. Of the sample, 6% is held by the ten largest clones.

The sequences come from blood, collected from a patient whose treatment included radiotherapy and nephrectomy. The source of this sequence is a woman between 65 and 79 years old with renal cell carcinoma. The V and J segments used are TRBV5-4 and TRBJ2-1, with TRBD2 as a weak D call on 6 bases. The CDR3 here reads CASSGNPGRNEQFF. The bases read TGTGCCAGCAGCGGGAATCCAGGGAGGAATGAGCAGTTCTTC.